These 17 T cell receptor beta chains were all obtained from the same sample, sequenced in a study of T cells in Graves' hyperthyroidism and ophthalmopathy. TCR beta CDR3 sequences were amplified from RNA transcripts. RT-PCR in the first round (using the HTBI primer set) targeted the TCR CDR3. TCRdb reanalysed the multiplex PCR reads using MiXCR and keeps one entry per CDR3 protein. The sample yields 350,000 to 500,000 distinct CDR3 sequences, about an eighth seen once. The sequenced sample was blood. Receptors were obtained from a woman younger than 35 with Graves' hyperthyroidism.

This clonotype was observed a handful of times. The chain has TRBV9 and TRBJ2-1; D possibly corresponds to TRBD2 (5 bases). Germline V CDR1 and CDR2: SGDLS, YYNGEE. V lost 7 bases, J lost 5 bases, and 19 bases lay in between. The CDR3 spans 15 residues. The CDR3 loop is CASGSDVNSNNEQFF. The CDR3 DNA reads as TGTGCCAGCGGGAGCGACGTTAACTCAAACAATGAGCAGTTCTTC.

The chain combines TRBV25-1 with TRBJ2-2; 9 bases fit TRBD2. J was trimmed by 5 bases and V by 1 base; bases with no gene match: 14. Germline CDR1 reads MGHDK; CDR2 reads SYGVNS. The CDR3 is 19 residues long. The CDR3 loop is CASSESRLAAPKRTGELFF. CDR3 DNA: TGTGCCAGCAGTGAATCTCGACTAGCGGCCCCAAAGAGGACCGGGGAGCTGTTTTTT.

This clonotype has a count of ten or more. CDR3 coding DNA: TGTGCCAGCAGTTCGACTAGCGGGAGAGGATCCTACAATGAGCAGTTCTTC. Its translation is CASSSTSGRGSYNEQFF. This rearrangement joins TRBV28 to TRBJ2-1; TRBD2 agrees at 12 bases. The CDR3 is 17 amino acids. Trimming at V came to 4 bases and at J to 1 base, leaving 5 bases not matched to a gene. The V gene's germline CDR1 is MDHEN and CDR2 SYDVKM.

This clonotype was recorded a few times. The rearrangement uses TRBV9 and TRBJ1-2; D is unclear. V was pared by 4 bases and J by 4 bases, with 14 bases between. Per germline, CDR1 SGDLS and CDR2 YYNGEE. This CDR3 region has 14 residues. CDR3: CASSTTRLAYGYTF. In DNA, the CDR3 is TGTGCCAGCAGCACAACACGGTTGGCCTATGGCTACACCTTC.

The chain links TRBV30 to TRBJ2-7; D might be TRBD1 (5 bases). V was trimmed by 7 bases and J by 6 bases, leaving 13 bases between them. The CDR3 is 11 residues long. Germline-derived CDR1 and CDR2 are GTSNPN and SVGIG (reference sequence). The CDR3 protein is CASLRGGEQYF. CDR3 bases: TGTGCCTCCCTAAGGGGCGGCGAGCAGTACTTC.

At least ten counts were recorded for this clonotype. V is TRBV20-1 and J is TRBJ1-5; D perhaps matches TRBD1 (5 bases). The V gene lost 5 bases and the J gene lost 3 bases, with 14 bases spanning the gap. The CDR3 runs to 14 residues. Germline V gene data show CDR1 as DFQATT and CDR2 as SNEGSKA (reference sequence). This chain's CDR3 is CSAGGTLYNQPQHF. The CDR3 DNA reads TGCAGTGCTGGAGGGACTCTCTACAATCAGCCCCAGCATTTT.

This clonotype was seen many times. This chain links TRBV7-9 with TRBJ2-7, with TRBD2 as a possible D gene (5 bases). The CDR3 spans 15 residues. The V gene lost 5 bases and the J gene lost 1 base, with 15 bases spanning the gap. The germline V gene encodes CDR1 SEHNR and CDR2 FQNEAQ (reference sequence). This CDR3 reads CASSPWRTESYEQYF. The CDR3 DNA reads TGTGCCAGCAGCCCCTGGCGGACTGAATCCTACGAGCAGTACTTC.

The CDR3 DNA reads TGTGCCAGCAGCTTAGGTCAGGAGTCCACTGAAGCTTTCTTT. Protein: CASSLGQESTEAFF. V gene TRBV7-9 combines with J gene TRBJ1-1; no clear D gene. Germline assignment: CDR1 SEHNR and CDR2 FQNEAQ (reference sequence). The CDR3 totals 14 residues. V was pared by 1 base and J by 4 bases, with 10 bases between.

In this sample, this clonotype turned up a few times. The rearrangement joins TRBV12-3 or TRBV12-4 to TRBJ1-1, with a weak D call TRBD1 (6 bases). This CDR3 is built from 13 residues. Trimming removed 5 bases at V and 4 bases at J, with 11 bases between. CDR3 coding DNA: TGTGCCAGCAGTACAGGGCTAACCACTGAAGCTTTCTTT. This encodes CASSTGLTTEAFF.

This chain uses TRBV30 with TRBJ1-3; D unclear. V lost 0 bases and J lost 0, with 18 bases in between. In germline, CDR1 is GTSNPN, CDR2 SVGIG (reference sequence). This CDR3 comprises 18 residues. DNA of the CDR3: TGTGCCTGGAGTGTTCTAGTTCGGGGTCCCGGCTCTGGAAACACCATATATTTT. This gives the protein CAWSVLVRGPGSGNTIYF. Filled out from reference TRBV30 and TRBJ1-3, the complete variable domain reads SQTIHQWPATLVQPVGSPLSLECTVEGTSNPNLYWYRQAAGRGLQLLFYSVGIGQISSEVPQNLSASRPQDRQFILSSKKLLLSDSGFYLCAWSVLVRGPGSGNTIYFGEGSWLTVV.

This sequence joins TRBV6-1 and TRBJ2-1; tentative D call: TRBD2 (7 bases). V was clipped by 8 bases and J by 4 bases, with 18 bases between them. Germline assignment: CDR1 MNHNS and CDR2 SASEGT. This CDR3 comprises 15 residues. CDR3 sequence reads: CASDGGRGGYNEQFF. In nucleotides, the CDR3 is TGTGCCAGCGATGGGGGCCGGGGAGGGTACAATGAGCAGTTCTTC.

This clonotype was detected many times. The rearrangement joins TRBV4-1 to TRBJ2-7; D possibly corresponds to TRBD1 (6 bases). Between the trimmed V and J ends, which lost 4 bases and 4 bases, there was a span of 17 bases. The CDR3 covers 15 residues. Germline CDR1 reads MGHRA; CDR2 reads YSYEKL. The CDR3 coding sequence is TGCGCCAGCAGCCCAGACCCCGACAGGCGATACGAGCAGTACTTC. Its protein is CASSPDPDRRYEQYF.

The rearrangement uses TRBV5-1 and TRBJ2-1, with D hard to call. Germline V gene sequence: CDR1 SGHRS, CDR2 YFSETQ. Trimming took 0 bases from V and 7 from J, leaving 14 bases between them. This CDR3 has 15 amino acids. CDR3 sequence (DNA): TGCGCCAGCAGCTTGGGGGTCAGCCTTGAGAATGAGCAGTTCTTC. Translated, it gives CASSLGVSLENEQFF.

The chain couples TRBV2 to TRBJ2-3; 13 bases agree with TRBD2. V shed 6 bases, J shed 3 bases, and the junction held 12 bases outside the gene matches. CDR1 is SNHLY and CDR2 is FYNNEI in the germline V gene. CDR3 length equals 18 residues. The CDR3, as DNA: TGTGCCAGCAGAGAACGCACTAGCGGGAGGGCGGGGACAGATACGCAGTATTTT. This gives the protein CASRERTSGRAGTDTQYF.

This clonotype was detected many times. The chain couples TRBV11-2 to TRBJ1-2, with 11 positions matching TRBD1. The germline gives CDR1 SGHAT, CDR2 FQNNGV. CDR3 size: 19 residues. V shed 1 base, J shed 0 bases, and the junction held 10 bases outside the gene matches. The CDR3 DNA is TGTGCCAGCAGCTTAGGGACAGGGGGCGGTCAAGTAGCTAACTATGGCTACACCTTC. It is translated as CASSLGTGGGQVANYGYTF.

For this clonotype: Possible read error: a much larger clone is one base away. This chain joins TRBV20-1 and TRBJ1-5; 8 bases map to TRBD1. The CDR3 spans 15 residues. J was trimmed by 2 bases and V by 3 bases; bases with no gene match: 6. Germline lookup yields CDR1 DFQATT and CDR2 SNEGSKA (reference sequence). CDR3 amino acids: CSASQGAGCNQPQHF. Here the CDR3 DNA reads TGCAGTGCTAGCCAGGGGGCTGGGTGCAATCAGCCCCAGCATTTT.

This clonotype was found many times. The rearrangement uses TRBV29-1 and TRBJ2-1; D possibly corresponds to TRBD2 (5 bases). This CDR3 is 14 amino acids long. Germline V gene data show CDR1 as SQVTM and CDR2 as ANQGSEA. V was shortened by 7 bases and J by 9 bases, with 22 bases between the two germline ends. The CDR3 loop is CSAGSLGAALEQFF. CDR3 DNA: TGCAGCGCTGGAAGCCTCGGAGCGGCACTTGAGCAGTTCTTC.